The sequence of this T cell receptor (beta chain) was determined in a study of T cells in Graves' hyperthyroidism and ophthalmopathy. Study at large: Peripheral blood specimens were obtained at initial diagnosis, prior to any treatment.

From RNA transcripts, TCR beta CDR3 regions were amplified. With the HTBI primer set, the TCR CDR3 went through a first round of RT-PCR. TCRdb reanalysed the multiplex PCR reads using MiXCR and keeps one entry per CDR3 protein. The sample includes roughly 170,000 distinct CDR3 sequences, 9.4% of them seen just once. Trimming removed 7 bases at V and 5 bases at J, with 11 bases between. The CDR3 covers 12 residues. Before ophthalmopathy appeared, progressors gave blood at initial hyperthyroidism diagnosis. Isolation of PBMCs was performed on around 10 ml fresh peripheral blood. General study results and limits: In blood, most of the thyroid clonotypes expanded above 0.001 were also present.

In this sample, this clonotype turned up many times. Its antigen is undetermined. This sequence joins TRBV12-3 or TRBV12-4 and TRBJ1-2, with unresolved D. Sequencing was performed on blood. The receptor was isolated from a woman aged 18-29 years with Graves' hyperthyroidism that later progressed to Graves' ophthalmopathy. CDR3 residues: CASTPDGYGYTF. CDR3 sequence (DNA): TGTGCCAGCACCCCGGACGGATATGGCTACACCTTC.